One and the same sample provided the 26 T cell receptor beta chains below, sequenced in a study of cytomegalovirus exposure and HLA in healthy donors. This PCR relied on a set of 60 Vbeta primers and 13 Jbeta primers. Clones were sequenced by immunoSEQ multiplex PCR, and TCRdb holds only the in-frame ones, with some missing. This table holds 150,000 or so clones, roughly 80% found once. The sample was PBMCs. These receptors originate from a young woman in good health and CMV-seronegative.

This sequence joins TRBV7-9 and TRBJ2-1, with 13 bases matching TRBD2. Germline V gene data show CDR1 as SEHNR and CDR2 as FQNEAQ (reference sequence). This CDR3 has 15 residues. V shed 5 bases, J shed 8 bases, and the junction held 6 bases outside the gene matches. The CDR3 DNA reads TGTGCCAGCAGCACTCCGGGACTAGCGGGGTATGAGCAGTTCTTC. Translated, it gives CASSTPGLAGYEQFF.

This chain links TRBV11-2 with TRBJ1-1; 8 positions agree with TRBD1. Germline loops: CDR1 SGHAT, CDR2 FQNNGV. V was clipped by 2 bases and J by 4 bases; unmatched bases: 9. This CDR3 spans 16 amino acids. This chain's CDR3 is CASSLWHGQGATEAFF. CDR3 sequence (DNA): TGTGCCAGCAGCTTATGGCATGGCCAGGGGGCCACTGAAGCTTTCTTT.

V is TRBV9 and J is TRBJ1-2; a weak D match, TRBD1 (6 bases). The CDR3 contains 14 residues. Germline lookup yields CDR1 SGDLS and CDR2 YYNGEE. V lost 6 bases and J lost 0, with 12 bases in between. CDR3 DNA sequence: TGTGCCAGCACTCGGGACACAGCTAACTATGGCTACACCTTC. Translation gives CASTRDTANYGYTF.

The V gene is TRBV18, the J gene TRBJ2-7; 7 bases are shared with TRBD1. The DNA end is more similar to TRBJ2-5, so the J call may be wrong. Germline CDR1 reads KGHSH; CDR2 reads LQKENI. The CDR3 extends over 14 amino acids. The DNA for the CDR3 is TGTGCCAGCTCCCCGCCGAGGGGGCGAGAGACCCAGTACTTC. It codes for CASSPPRGRETQYF.

This chain links TRBV19 with TRBJ1-6, with D perhaps TRBD1 (6 bases). V dropped 3 bases and J dropped 8 bases, with 11 bases sitting between them. Germline V gene data show CDR1 as LNHDA and CDR2 as SQIVND (reference sequence). The CDR3 is 14 amino acids. The chain's CDR3 is CASSIQGSDSPLHF. CDR3 DNA sequence: TGTGCCAGTAGTATTCAGGGGAGTGATTCACCCCTCCACTTT.

This clone was counted between two and nine times. The V and J genes are TRBV5-5 and TRBJ2-1; tentatively, D is TRBD2 (6 bases). CDR1 and CDR2 (germline): SGHKS, YYEKEE (reference sequence). Trimming removed 4 bases from V and 2 bases from J, with 19 bases in between. The CDR3 loop spans 17 amino acids. DNA of the CDR3: TGTGCCAGCAGCGAATGGGCGCGGGGTGAACCCTACAATGAGCAGTTCTTC. Residues: CASSEWARGEPYNEQFF.

The DNA of the CDR3 is TGTGCCACGTATCCGGGACAGGGCAGCAATCAGCCCCAGCATTTT. Translating gives CATYPGQGSNQPQHF. The V call is TRBV28, the J call TRBJ1-5; 9 bases fit TRBD1. Germline values: CDR1 MDHEN, CDR2 SYDVKM. The junction had 8 bases not matched to a gene; V was cut back by 10 bases and J by 1 base. CDR3 length: 15 amino acids.

The chain joins TRBV6-5 to TRBJ2-5; the match to TRBD2 covers 14 bases. This CDR3 region has 14 residues. Germline loops: CDR1 MNHEY, CDR2 SVGAGI. Trimming at V came to 5 bases and at J to 8 bases, leaving 4 bases not matched to a gene. CDR3 amino acids: CASSTGTSGSTQYF. The DNA of the CDR3 is TGTGCCAGCAGTACCGGGACTAGCGGGAGTACCCAGTACTTC.

This rearrangement joins TRBV28 to TRBJ2-3; D ambiguous. CDR3 length: 12 amino acids. Trimming stripped 6 bases from V and 6 bases from J, with 10 bases between. Germline lookup yields CDR1 MDHEN and CDR2 SYDVKM. Here the CDR3 DNA reads TGTGCCAGCAGCTCGGTGTCGGATACGCAGTATTTT. Its protein is CASSSVSDTQYF.

V gene TRBV9 combines with J gene TRBJ1-2; D gene unclear. Germline lookup yields CDR1 SGDLS and CDR2 YYNGEE. V lost 4 bases, J lost 3 bases, and 13 bases lay in between. The CDR3 extends over 14 amino acids. The CDR3 DNA follows: TGTGCCAGCAGCCCGGGAATAGGGTACTATGGCTACACCTTC. It is translated as CASSPGIGYYGYTF.

The gene calls are TRBV7-3 and TRBJ2-1; tentative D call: TRBD2 (6 bases). V lost 2 bases, J lost 0 bases, and 11 bases lay in between. This CDR3 is 16 amino acids long. Germline CDR1 SGHTA, CDR2 FQGTGA. In DNA, the CDR3 is TGTGCCAGCAGCTTAGTGGGCGGGGCCTCCTACAATGAGCAGTTCTTC. It is translated as CASSLVGGASYNEQFF.

The chain couples TRBV7-9 to TRBJ2-7; D unresolved. Germline CDR1 SEHNR, CDR2 FQNEAQ (reference sequence). The CDR3 totals 11 residues. V dropped 4 bases and J dropped 2 bases, with 3 bases sitting between them. The CDR3 nucleotides read TGTGCCAGCAGCTCAGCCTACGAGCAGTACTTC. Translation gives CASSSAYEQYF.

This chain uses TRBV27 with TRBJ2-1; possibly TRBD2 for D (6 bases). Trimming left V 0 bases short and J 4 bases short, with 13 bases between. Germline V lookup: CDR1 MNHEY, CDR2 SMNVEV (reference sequence). The CDR3 length is 16 residues. The CDR3 reads CASSLSGFGGYNEQFF. CDR3 coding DNA: TGTGCCAGCAGTTTATCAGGGTTCGGAGGGTACAATGAGCAGTTCTTC.

This clone has a handful of counts. The chain is built from TRBV7-8 and TRBJ2-1; 7 nucleotides match TRBD2. CDR1 SGHVS and CDR2 FQNEAQ come from the germline V gene. With V trimmed by 7 bases and J by 3 bases, 12 bases remained unmatched. The CDR3 has 16 residues. This chain's CDR3 is CASTPFGGSNYNEQFF. DNA for the CDR3: TGTGCCAGCACTCCTTTCGGCGGGAGCAACTACAATGAGCAGTTCTTC.

The rearrangement links TRBV10-1 to TRBJ1-2; D is possibly TRBD1 (5 bases). In germline, CDR1 is WNHNN, CDR2 SYGVQD (reference sequence). Trimming removed 0 bases at V and 7 bases at J, with 12 bases between. This CDR3 is 14 amino acids long. In nucleotides, the CDR3 is TGCGCCAGCAGTGAGTCTCGGAGGGGAACTGGCTACACCTTC. Protein sequence: CASSESRRGTGYTF.

The V and J genes are TRBV5-6 and TRBJ2-7; 13 bases match TRBD2. Germline trimming cut 6 bases from V and 6 bases from J; bases unmatched to any gene: 9. CDR3 size: 15 residues. Germline V CDR1 and CDR2: SGHDT, YYEEEE. CDR3 DNA sequence: TGTGCCAGCACCCAAGTCGGGACTAGCGGGATCGAGCAGTACTTC. Amino acids: CASTQVGTSGIEQYF.

The chain carries TRBV6-4 and TRBJ2-1, with 7 bases aligning to TRBD1. The CDR3 loop spans 13 amino acids. CDR1 is MRHNA, CDR2 SNTAGT, per germline. The V gene end was trimmed by 5 bases and the J gene end by 7 bases; junction bases not matched to a gene: 5. The CDR3: CASSRDSENEQFF. The DNA for the CDR3 is TGTGCCAGCAGTCGGGACAGTGAGAATGAGCAGTTCTTC.

The chain couples TRBV7-2 to TRBJ2-2, with TRBD2 matching over 13 bases. Germline V gene lookup returns CDR1 SGHTA and CDR2 FQGNSA. With 1 base clipped from V and 5 bases from J, the junction kept 4 bases outside the gene matches. The CDR3 runs to 17 residues. The CDR3 DNA is TGTGCCAGCAGCTTAGGGACTAGCGGGAGAGGGACCGGGGAGCTGTTTTTT. This sequence encodes CASSLGTSGRGTGELFF.

The chain recombines TRBV11-2 with TRBJ1-5; perhaps TRBD1 as D (6 bases). The V end lost 5 bases, the J end lost 2 bases, and 13 bases lay between the germline ends. The V gene's germline CDR1 is SGHAT and CDR2 FQNNGV. The CDR3 sequence is 15 residues long. The chain's CDR3 is CASSPTGSGNQPQHF. The CDR3 DNA is TGTGCCAGCAGCCCCACAGGGAGCGGCAATCAGCCCCAGCATTTT.

The V and J genes are TRBV4-1 and TRBJ2-7; 7 bases are shared with TRBD2. The germline CDR1 and CDR2 sequences are MGHRA and YSYEKL. This CDR3 is built from 15 residues. The V gene end was trimmed by 1 base and the J gene end by 2 bases; junction bases not matched to a gene: 5. This CDR3 is CASSQVPGTTYEQYF. For the CDR3, the DNA is TGCGCCAGCAGCCAAGTTCCAGGGACTACCTACGAGCAGTACTTC.

This clone occurred once. The chain carries TRBV7-2 and TRBJ2-7; maybe TRBD2 (5 bases). Trimming took 4 bases from V and 2 from J, leaving 9 bases between them. The CDR3 sequence is 13 residues long. From germline, CDR1 is SGHTA and CDR2 FQGNSA. The CDR3 nucleotides read TGTGCCAGCAGCTCGGGGTCAGCCTACGAGCAGTACTTC. It codes for CASSSGSAYEQYF.

This chain links TRBV15 with TRBJ2-3, with 10 nucleotides matching TRBD2. Losses at the gene ends were 3 bases for V and 4 bases for J; bases not matched to a gene: 16. Germline assignment: CDR1 LNHNV and CDR2 YYDKDF (reference sequence). This CDR3 comprises 19 residues. CDR3 residues: CATSSTRRTSGSSADTQYF. As DNA, the CDR3 is TGTGCCACCAGCAGCACCCGGAGGACTAGCGGATCCTCCGCAGATACGCAGTATTTT. Full variable domain (remainder filled in from reference TRBV15 and TRBJ2-3): DAMVIQNPRYQVTQFGKPVTLSCSQTLNHNVMYWYQQKSSQAPKLLFHYYDKDFNNEADTPDNFQSRRPNTSFCFLDIRSPGLGDTAMYLCATSSTRRTSGSSADTQYFGPGTRLTVL.

The gene calls are TRBV28 and TRBJ2-6, with 8 positions matching TRBD1. Germline V gene sequence: CDR1 MDHEN, CDR2 SYDVKM. The CDR3 covers 21 residues. With 5 bases clipped from V and 1 base from J, the junction kept 19 bases outside the gene matches. Written as DNA, the CDR3 is TGTGCCAGCAGTCTAGGACTCGTTTATGGCAGGGGGCGGTCTGGGGCCAACGTCCTGACTTTC. This translates into CASSLGLVYGRGRSGANVLTF.

The rearrangement joins TRBV4-2 to TRBJ1-1; 9 nucleotides agree with TRBD1. The trim removed 0 bases at V and 11 bases at J, leaving 7 bases unmatched. This CDR3 contains 14 residues. The V gene's germline CDR1 is LGHNA and CDR2 YNFKEQ. The CDR3: CASSQDMDRGHAFF. The CDR3 region has the DNA TGTGCCAGCAGCCAAGATATGGACAGGGGCCACGCTTTCTTT.

This clone has a handful of counts. V usage is TRBV11-3 and J usage is TRBJ2-7; 10 nucleotides agree with TRBD1. The trim removed 4 bases at V and 2 bases at J, leaving 5 bases unmatched. This CDR3 contains 15 residues. Germline CDR1 and CDR2: SGHNT and YENEEA. Here the CDR3 reads CASSSDRGVAYEQYF. DNA for the CDR3: TGTGCCAGCAGCTCGGACAGGGGGGTCGCCTACGAGCAGTACTTC.

V usage is TRBV14 and J usage is TRBJ1-1; no definite D call. The CDR3 runs 14 residues. The germline CDR1 and CDR2 sequences are SGHDN and FVKESK. Trimming took 3 bases from V and 5 from J, leaving 13 bases between them. The DNA of the CDR3 is TGTGCCAGCAGCCAGGGCAGTCTAAAGACTGAAGCTTTCTTT. Its translation is CASSQGSLKTEAFF. Complete variable domain (other parts from reference TRBV14 and TRBJ1-1): EAGVTQFPSHSVIEKGQTVTLRCDPISGHDNLYWYRRVMGKEIKFLLHFVKESKQDESGMPNNRFLAERTGGTYSTLKVQPAELEDSGVYFCASSQGSLKTEAFFGQGTRLTVV.